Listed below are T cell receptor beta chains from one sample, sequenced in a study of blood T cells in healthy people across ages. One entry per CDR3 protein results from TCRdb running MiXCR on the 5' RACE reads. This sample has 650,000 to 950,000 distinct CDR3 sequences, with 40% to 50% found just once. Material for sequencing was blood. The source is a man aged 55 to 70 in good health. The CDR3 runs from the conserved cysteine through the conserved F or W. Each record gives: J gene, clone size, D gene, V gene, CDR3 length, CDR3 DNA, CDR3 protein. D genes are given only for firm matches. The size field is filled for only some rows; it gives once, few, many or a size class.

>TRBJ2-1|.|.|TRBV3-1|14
TGTGCCAGCAGCCAAGGGACTATCGAGGAGACCCAGTTCTTC
CASSQGTIEETQFF
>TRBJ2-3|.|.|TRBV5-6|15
TGTGCCAGCAGCTTGGAGGCGGGGCCCACAGATACGCAGTATTTT
CASSLEAGPTDTQYF
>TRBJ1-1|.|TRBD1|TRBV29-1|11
TGCAGCGTTGATAACAGGGGTGAAGCTTTCTTT
CSVDNRGEAFF
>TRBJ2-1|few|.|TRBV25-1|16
TGTGCCAGCAGTGAACCCCAGGGGGGGTTATACAATGAGCAGTTCTTC
CASSEPQGGLYNEQFF
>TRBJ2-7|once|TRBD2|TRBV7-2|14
TGTGCCAGCAGCTTGGGGCTAGCGGGGGCGGAGCAGTACTTC
CASSLGLAGAEQYF
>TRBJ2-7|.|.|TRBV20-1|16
TGCAGTGCTAGTGATTCGGTGGGGGAGTCTAGCTACGAGCAGTACTTC
CSASDSVGESSYEQYF
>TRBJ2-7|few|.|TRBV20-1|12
TGCAGTGCCAGCTTTAGGGACTACGAGCAGTACTTC
CSASFRDYEQYF
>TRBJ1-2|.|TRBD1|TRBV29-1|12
TGCAGCGCAGGACAGGGGGGGTATAGCTACACCTTC
CSAGQGGYSYTF
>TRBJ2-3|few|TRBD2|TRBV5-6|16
TGTGCCAGCAGCTTGGAGGGACTAGCGGGCACAGATACGCAGTATTTT
CASSLEGLAGTDTQYF
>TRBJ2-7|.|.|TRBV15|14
TGTGCCACCAGCGGATATCGGACCGAAGAGGCCCAGTACTTC
CATSGYRTEEAQYF
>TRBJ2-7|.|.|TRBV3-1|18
TGTGCCAGCAGCCAAGAAAGGATGGGAGAGGGTGAGTCCTACGAGCAGTACTTC
CASSQERMGEGESYEQYF
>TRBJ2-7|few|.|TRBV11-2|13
TGTGCCAGCAGCTTTCACTGGGGCTACGAGCAGTACTTC
CASSFHWGYEQYF
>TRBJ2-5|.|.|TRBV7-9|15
TGTGCCAGCAGCGCTGCGGACTACTCGAGGGCGACCCAGTACTTC
CASSAADYSRATQYF
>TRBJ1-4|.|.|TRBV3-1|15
TGTGCCAGCAGCCAAGCAGGGGAACCCAATGAAAAACTGTTTTTT
CASSQAGEPNEKLFF
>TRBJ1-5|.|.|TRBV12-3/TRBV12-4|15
TGTGCCAGCTCTTTCAGGGGTTTCAGCAATCAGCCCCAGCATTTT
CASSFRGFSNQPQHF
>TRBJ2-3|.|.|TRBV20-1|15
TGCAGTGCTACCCGTCCGGGATCGCGGGCAGATACGCAGTATTTT
CSATRPGSRADTQYF
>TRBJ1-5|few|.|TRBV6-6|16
TGTGCCAGCAGTTACTCGAGGACAGATAGCAATCAGCCCCAGCATTTT
CASSYSRTDSNQPQHF
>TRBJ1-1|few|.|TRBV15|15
TGTGCCACCAGCAGGGGACATCGGGTCGGGACTGAAGCTTTCTTT
CATSRGHRVGTEAFF
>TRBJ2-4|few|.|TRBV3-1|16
TGTGCCAGCAGCCAAGATCTTGGGGGGTCACCAAACATTCAGTACTTC
CASSQDLGGSPNIQYF
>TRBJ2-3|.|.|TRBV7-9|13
TGTGCCAGCAGCTTACCTAGGGAAGATACGCAGTATTTT
CASSLPREDTQYF
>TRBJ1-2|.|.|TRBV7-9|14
TGTGCCAGCAGCTTCGAAGGGAGGTACTATGGCTACACCTTC
CASSFEGRYYGYTF
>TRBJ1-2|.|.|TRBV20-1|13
TGCAGTGCTAGAGATAACAGGGTTTATGGCTACACCTTC
CSARDNRVYGYTF
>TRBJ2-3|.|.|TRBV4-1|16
TGCGCCAGCAGCCAATATGTGACGGACGGCACAGATACGCAGTATTTT
CASSQYVTDGTDTQYF
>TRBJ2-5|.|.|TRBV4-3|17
TGCGCCAGCAGCACAGACACATACAGGGAGGTGGACAATGAGCAGTACTTC
CASSTDTYREVDNEQYF
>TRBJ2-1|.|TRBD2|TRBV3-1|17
TGTGCCAGCAGCCAAGATCCTCGACTAGCGGGATACAATGAGCAGTTCTTC
CASSQDPRLAGYNEQFF
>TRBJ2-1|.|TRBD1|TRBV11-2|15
TGTGCCAGCAGCTCAGAAGGACAGGTGGGGAATGAGCAGTTCTTC
CASSSEGQVGNEQFF
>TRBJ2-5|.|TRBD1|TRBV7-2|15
TGTGCCAGCAGCGTGGACAGGGGGGATTCGGAGACCCAGTACTTC
CASSVDRGDSETQYF
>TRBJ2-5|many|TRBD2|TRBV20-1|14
TGCAGTGCTAGAGATGGCACTAGCGGGGAGACCCAGTACTTC
CSARDGTSGETQYF
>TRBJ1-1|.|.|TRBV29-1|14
TGCAGCGGTGGTGAGGGCAGGAGGAACACTGAAGCTTTCTTT
CSGGEGRRNTEAFF
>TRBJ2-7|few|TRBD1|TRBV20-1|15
TGCAGTGCTAGAGACTCAGGGGGCGTCACCTACGAGCAGTACTTC
CSARDSGGVTYEQYF
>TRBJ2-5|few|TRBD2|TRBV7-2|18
TGTGCCAGCAGCTCCCGTCTCGGGGTAGCGGGGGCAACCGGGACCCAGTACTTC
CASSSRLGVAGATGTQYF
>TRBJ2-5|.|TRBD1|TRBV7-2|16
TGTGCCAGCAGGGTGGGCGGGACAGGGCGCCGTGAGACCCAGTACTTC
CASRVGGTGRRETQYF
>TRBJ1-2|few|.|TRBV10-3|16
TGTGCCATCAGTGCCTCACCCGCTAGGGGCGACTATGGCTACACCTTC
CAISASPARGDYGYTF
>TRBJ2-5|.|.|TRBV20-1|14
TGCAGTGCTAGAGATCCAACTGGAAAAGAGACCCAGTACTTC
CSARDPTGKETQYF
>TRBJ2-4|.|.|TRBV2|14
TGTGCCAGCAGTGAAGCGGGGGTCAAAAACATTCAGTACTTC
CASSEAGVKNIQYF
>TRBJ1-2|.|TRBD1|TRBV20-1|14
TGCAGTGCTAGAAGATCAGGGGGCAAGGATGGCTACACCTTC
CSARRSGGKDGYTF
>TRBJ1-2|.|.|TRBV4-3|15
TGCGCCAGCAGCCCTTCCTGGAGTCCCAGGTATGGCTACACCTTC
CASSPSWSPRYGYTF
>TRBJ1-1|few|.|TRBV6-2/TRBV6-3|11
TGTGCCAGCGGAAGTCGGGGAAATGCTTTCTTT
CASGSRGNAFF
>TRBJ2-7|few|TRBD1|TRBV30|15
TGTGCCTGGAGTCAGACAGGGGCCATATCCTACGAGCAGTACTTC
CAWSQTGAISYEQYF
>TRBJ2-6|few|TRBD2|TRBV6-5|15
TGTGCCAGCAGTCACGGGGGGACTGGGGCCAACGTCCTGACTTTC
CASSHGGTGANVLTF
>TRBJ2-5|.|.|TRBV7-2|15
TGTGCCAGCAGCTTAAAGTGGGGGGCACAAGAGACCCAGTACTTC
CASSLKWGAQETQYF
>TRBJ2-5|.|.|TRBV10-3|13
TGTGCCATCAGCGGACAGTGGAAAGAGACCCAGTACTTC
CAISGQWKETQYF
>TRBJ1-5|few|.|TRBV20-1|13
TGCAGTGCAAAACGAAACAGGAATCAGCCCCAGCATTTT
CSAKRNRNQPQHF
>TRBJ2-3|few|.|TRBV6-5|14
TGTGCCAGCAGTGCCCCAGCCAGGGCTAATACGCAGTATTTT
CASSAPARANTQYF
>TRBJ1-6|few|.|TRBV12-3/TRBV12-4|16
TGTGCCAGCAGTTTAGTGGGGGACGGATATAATTCACCCCTCCACTTT
CASSLVGDGYNSPLHF
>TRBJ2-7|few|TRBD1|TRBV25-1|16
TGTGCCAGCAGAGGACCCAAGGCCGGGACAGGGTACGAGCAGTACTTC
CASRGPKAGTGYEQYF
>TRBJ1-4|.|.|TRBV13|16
TGTGCCAGCAGCTTACTCCAGGGCGGACCTAATGAAAAACTGTTTTTT
CASSLLQGGPNEKLFF
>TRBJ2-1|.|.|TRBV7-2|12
TGTGCCAGCAGCTTCTCGACATGGGAGCAGTTCTTC
CASSFSTWEQFF
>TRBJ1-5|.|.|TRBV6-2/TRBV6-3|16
TGTGCCAGCAGGGGTCCGGGACCATCGGGCAATCAGCCCCAGCATTTT
CASRGPGPSGNQPQHF
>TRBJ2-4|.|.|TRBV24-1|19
TGTGCCACCAGTGAACCTCAGGGTCTCCCAACTATTGACAAAAACATTCAGTACTTC
CATSEPQGLPTIDKNIQYF
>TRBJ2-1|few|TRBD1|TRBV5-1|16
TGCGCCAGCAGCTCCGGGGACAGATCGTTGTACAATGAGCAGTTCTTC
CASSSGDRSLYNEQFF
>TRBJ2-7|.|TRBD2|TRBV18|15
TGTGCCAGCTCACCACGTCAGGGAGGGATGTACGAGCAGTACTTC
CASSPRQGGMYEQYF